This T cell receptor beta chain appears in the sequencing data of a study of blood T cell repertoires in COVID-19 (dated by TCRdb to 2018 to 2021). The study in broad terms: Samples covering the acute and convalescent phases of COVID-19 were provided by collaborators in the United States, Italy and Spain. The prospective study material was composed of cDNA or gDNA derived from T cells, B-cell-depleted T cells, or PBMCs. Subjects who had been exposed to COVID-19, were actively infected with it, or had recovered from it provided the deeply sampled blood TCRbeta repertoires that made up the dataset. The repertoires were released in a freely available public database meant as a resource for research on the immune response to SARS-CoV-2. Samples came from the ongoing ImmuneRACE study (first 160 participants) plus 1,254 subjects from 6 global collaborators. The sample metadata nearly always contained a de-identified subject ID, COVID-19 status, age in years and sex. Where HLA class I and class II types were available, the types were taken from metadata supplied by the sample provider, not from assay-based typing.

To note about this clone: It lacks a known antigen. No base quality information exists; no much larger clone differs at one position.

The immunoSEQ Assay, a bias-controlled multiplex PCR, was used to amplify TCRbeta CDR3 regions from genomic DNA. The original pipeline was this. The number of nucleated cells in each sample was estimated by amplification of reference gene primers within the assay. To quantify the absolute abundance of each unique TCRbeta CDR3 rearrangement, sequence reads were collapsed and filtered. Productive Simpson clonality was computed per sample as the square root of Simpson's diversity index over productive rearrangements. TCRdb re-hosts the immuneACCESS table, in-frame sequences only. Its copies lack some clones; in the studies checked, an unresolved V gene accounts for under half of them, and the cause for the rest is not known. V and J calls and clone size are those listed in that table; D and trimming were worked out from the DNA. For this sample there are some 42,000 clones; around three quarters appear just once. Jointly, the top ten make up around a quarter of the sample.

The collaborating institutions used their own protocols to collect whole blood in K2EDTA tubes. For TCRbeta analysis, collaborators shipped samples in one of three forms: frozen whole blood, isolated PBMCs, or DNA extracted from either of those sample types. What the authors observed across the whole study: The amount of clinical and demographic metadata varied by source and participant and was provided uncurated.

The source is a man older than 75 with acute or convalescent COVID-19. Material: peripheral blood.

Read as DNA, the sequence is TGCGCCAGCAGCTGGGGCCGGCTAGCGGGACCCAATGAGCAGTTCTTC. Its protein product is CASSWGRLAGPNEQFF. The V and J segments used are TRBV5-1 and TRBJ2-1; TRBD2 lines up with 9 middle nucleotides. CDR1 and CDR2 were assigned from the germline V gene as SGHRS and YFSETQ. V trim: 3 bases; J trim: 6 bases; unmatched bases: 10. The CDR3 numbers 16 residues from cysteine through phenylalanine. Of the read, only the CDR3 DNA is kept; its 48 bases are in frame from base 1. The CDR3 plus the reference TRBV5-1 and TRBJ2-1 genes for the other parts give the full variable domain: KAGVTQTPRYLIKTRGQQVTLSCSPISGHRSVSWYQQTPGQGLQFLFEYFSETQRNKGNFPGRFSGRQFSNSRSEMNVSTLELGDSALYLCASSWGRLAGPNEQFFGPGTRLTVL.